This entry lists 21 T cell receptor beta chains sequenced from one sample in a study of long-term antiretroviral therapy in people with HIV. The assay, immunoSEQ v3.0, was run at survey level. Profiled with immunoSEQ multiplex PCR; TCRdb holds only in-frame clones, not every one. The sample lists some 36,000 clones; more than 75% were seen once. The sequencing used unsorted PBMCs, collected approximately 2.9 years before starting antiretroviral therapy. The receptors come from a woman in her thirties with HIV.

This clone has more than one count but fewer than ten. V is TRBV5-1 and J is TRBJ1-2, with no clear D. The V and J ends lost 1 base and 2 bases respectively, with 15 bases between them. Germline assignment: CDR1 SGHRS and CDR2 YFSETQ. The CDR3 consists of 16 residues. CDR3 sequence: CASSLSSGLANYGYTF. CDR3 DNA: TGCGCCAGCAGCTTGTCGTCTGGTCTCGCCAACTATGGCTACACCTTC.

The rearrangement links TRBV19 to TRBJ2-6; 7 nucleotides match TRBD2. Germline V gene lookup returns CDR1 LNHDA and CDR2 SQIVND (reference sequence). This CDR3 contains 16 residues. Trimming at V came to 10 bases and at J to 0 bases, leaving 9 bases not matched to a gene. CDR3 residues: CATHLGGYSGANVLTF. CDR3 DNA: TGTGCCACCCATCTGGGAGGGTACTCTGGGGCCAACGTCCTGACTTTC.

The V gene is TRBV19, the J gene TRBJ1-3; TRBD1 might be the D (6 bases). The CDR3 has 16 residues. The germline V gene encodes CDR1 LNHDA and CDR2 SQIVND (reference sequence). The germline V and J ends were trimmed by 5 bases and 0 bases, with 14 bases remaining between them. CDR3 protein: CASSRTGRSSGNTIYF. In DNA, the CDR3 is TGTGCCAGTAGTCGAACAGGGAGAAGCTCTGGAAACACCATATATTTT.

J is TRBJ1-2 and V is TRBV18; D is possibly TRBD1 (6 bases). This CDR3 has 14 residues. Germline CDR1 and CDR2: KGHSH and LQKENI. V was cut by 2 bases and J by 1 base, with 8 bases left in between. The CDR3 loop is CASSPGQSNYGYTF. For the CDR3, the DNA is TGTGCCAGCTCACCAGGACAGAGTAACTATGGCTACACCTTC.

The V call is TRBV19, the J call TRBJ2-3; D perhaps matches TRBD1 (5 bases). The CDR3 runs to 13 residues. Trimming left V 5 bases short and J 3 bases short, with 9 bases between. CDR1 is LNHDA, CDR2 SQIVND, per germline (reference sequence). The CDR3 DNA follows: TGTGCCAGTAGTGACCAGGGTACAGATACGCAGTATTTT. Encoded protein: CASSDQGTDTQYF. Using reference TRBV19 and TRBJ2-3 for the parts outside the CDR3, the full variable domain is DGGITQSPKYLFRKEGQNVTLSCEQNLNHDAMYWYRQDPGQGLRLIYYSQIVNDFQKGDIAEGYSVSREKKESFPLTVTSAQKNPTAFYLCASSDQGTDTQYFGPGTRLTVL.

This chain links TRBV18 with TRBJ2-3; no definite D call. Trimming left V 2 bases short and J 2 bases short, with 8 bases between. The germline V gene has CDR1 KGHSH and CDR2 LQKENI. The CDR3 spans 14 residues. The CDR3 spells CASSPSGYTDTQYF. Written as DNA, the CDR3 is TGTGCCAGCTCACCATCTGGCTACACAGATACGCAGTATTTT.

Note on this clone: One end of the junction varies from germline; a read error may be responsible. The V gene is TRBV4-2, the J gene TRBJ2-7; D is undetermined. The CDR3 length is 14 residues. Germline V lookup: CDR1 LGHNA, CDR2 YNFKEQ. The CDR3 loop reads CASSQGLSSHEQYF. The CDR3 bases are TGTGCCAGCAGCCAAGGGTTGTCCTCCCACGAGCAGTACTTC.

The rearrangement links TRBV6-6 to TRBJ2-1; possibly TRBD2 for D (6 bases). CDR1 MNHNY and CDR2 SVGAGI come from the germline V gene (reference sequence). This CDR3 contains 14 residues. The V end was cut by 7 bases, the J end by 12 bases, with 22 bases between. The CDR3, as DNA: TGTGCCAGCAAACCCCCGGGACTTGACGTGTTGCAGTTCTTC. This gives the protein CASKPPGLDVLQFF.

V is TRBV11-2 and J is TRBJ1-2; weak D call: TRBD1 (5 bases). V was pared by 2 bases and J by 4 bases, with 20 bases between. Germline V gene lookup returns CDR1 SGHAT and CDR2 FQNNGV. The CDR3 extends over 17 amino acids. The CDR3 DNA is TGTGCCAGCAGCTTACCCCCTGGACAAGCCGCTACCTATGGCTACACCTTC. This gives the protein CASSLPPGQAATYGYTF.

The chain carries TRBV9 and TRBJ1-2, with D hard to call. The germline V gene encodes CDR1 SGDLS and CDR2 YYNGEE. Trimming left V 0 bases short and J 1 base short, with 4 bases between. The CDR3 contains 13 residues. The CDR3 sequence is CASSVVDNYGYTF. Here the CDR3 DNA reads TGTGCCAGCAGCGTAGTGGATAACTATGGCTACACCTTC.

The chain links TRBV5-5 to TRBJ1-1; D might be TRBD1 (6 bases). Looked up from germline, CDR1 is SGHKS and CDR2 is YYEKEE (reference sequence). Trimming removed 0 bases at V and 4 bases at J, with 13 bases between. This CDR3 region has 15 residues. CDR3 sequence reads: CASSLDRATGTEAFF. The CDR3 DNA sequence: TGTGCCAGCAGCTTGGACAGGGCGACCGGCACTGAAGCTTTCTTT.

The V and J genes are TRBV5-6 and TRBJ1-5, with TRBD1 matching over 8 bases. This CDR3 is 14 amino acids long. Trimming cost V 4 bases and J 5 bases; bases outside gene matches: 5. The germline V gene has CDR1 SGHDT and CDR2 YYEEEE. CDR3 sequence reads: CASSRTGRDQPQHF. DNA of the CDR3: TGTGCCAGCAGCCGGACAGGGAGGGATCAGCCCCAGCATTTT.

V and J are TRBV20-1 and TRBJ2-5; D not certain. Germline CDR1 and CDR2: DFQATT and SNEGSKA (reference sequence). The CDR3 has 10 amino acids. The CDR3 here is CSVGRETQYF. The CDR3 nucleotides are TGCAGCGTCGGTCGAGAGACCCAGTACTTC.

The chain employs TRBV7-6 and TRBJ1-4, with D unresolved. V gave up 1 base and J gave up 0 bases, with 6 bases separating them. This CDR3 has 15 amino acids. Germline V gene sequence: CDR1 SGHVS, CDR2 FNYEAQ. The CDR3 nucleotides read TGTGCCAGCAGCTTAGGTGGGACAACTAATGAAAAACTGTTTTTT. It specifies CASSLGGTTNEKLFF.

This rearrangement joins TRBV9 to TRBJ1-6; perhaps TRBD1 as D (5 bases). The length of the CDR3 is 12 residues. Germline CDR1 SGDLS, CDR2 YYNGEE. Trimming took off 0 bases at V and 13 bases at J, with 8 bases between the two ends. CDR3 coding DNA: TGTGCCAGCAGCGTAGGGGAGGGGCCCCTCCACTTT. This encodes CASSVGEGPLHF. Variable domain in full (rest from reference TRBV9 and TRBJ1-6): DSGVTQTPKHLITATGQRVTLRCSPRSGDLSVYWYQQSLDQGLQFLIQYYNGEERAKGNILERFSAQQFPDLHSELNLSSLELGDSALYFCASSVGEGPLHFGNGTRLTVT.

This rearrangement joins TRBV7-2 to TRBJ1-3; the D is unclear. The CDR3 runs to 16 residues. CDR1 is SGHTA and CDR2 is FQGNSA in the germline V gene. Between the trimmed V and J ends, which lost 5 bases and 0 bases, there was a span of 14 bases. CDR3 bases: TGTGCCAGCAGCCTATCCCCCGGACTCTCTGGAAACACCATATATTTT. Its translation is CASSLSPGLSGNTIYF.

The chain recombines TRBV5-1 with TRBJ1-6; D is perhaps TRBD1 (5 bases). The length of the CDR3 is 14 residues. The V and J ends lost 1 base and 10 bases respectively, with 12 bases between them. Per germline, CDR1 SGHRS and CDR2 YFSETQ. CDR3 residues: CASSLSGESSPLHF. DNA of the CDR3: TGCGCCAGCAGCTTGTCGGGGGAAAGCTCACCCCTCCACTTT.

This clone was observed a handful of times. The chain has TRBV7-9 and TRBJ1-1; perhaps TRBD1 as D (5 bases). The V gene lost 3 bases and the J gene lost 2 bases, with 10 bases spanning the gap. The germline V gene encodes CDR1 SEHNR and CDR2 FQNEAQ (reference sequence). There are 14 residues in the CDR3. DNA of the CDR3: TGTGCCAGCAGCTTCCAACAGGCTAACACTGAAGCTTTCTTT. It encodes CASSFQQANTEAFF.

J is TRBJ2-3 and V is TRBV5-8, with TRBD2 as a possible D gene (6 bases). Germline values: CDR1 SGHTS, CDR2 YDEGEE. The CDR3 spans 13 residues. Trimming removed 5 bases at V and 9 bases at J, with 16 bases between. This CDR3 is CASRPGGGRTQYF. The CDR3 DNA reads TGTGCCAGCAGGCCTGGAGGTGGGAGGACGCAGTATTTT.

A few counts support this clone. The CDR3 here is CASSEGGQVYGYTF. In DNA form, the CDR3 reads TGTGCCAGCAGTGAAGGGGGACAGGTTTATGGCTACACCTTC. The gene calls are TRBV2 and TRBJ1-2; 8 nucleotides agree with TRBD1. Germline-derived CDR1 and CDR2 are SNHLY and FYNNEI. This CDR3 contains 14 residues. V shed 1 base and J 5 bases; nucleotides not matched to a gene: 3.

The rearrangement uses TRBV11-2 and TRBJ1-1; D remains ambiguous. CDR1 and CDR2 (germline): SGHAT, FQNNGV. This CDR3 spans 14 amino acids. With 4 bases removed from V and 0 bases from J, the gap between germline ends came to 9 bases. The chain's CDR3 is CASSWTRVNTEAFF. The DNA of the CDR3 is TGTGCCAGCAGCTGGACCAGAGTGAACACTGAAGCTTTCTTT. Drawing the rest from reference TRBV11-2 and TRBJ1-1, the complete variable domain is EAGVAQSPRYKIIEKRQSVAFWCNPISGHATLYWYQQILGQGPKLLIQFQNNGVVDDSQLPKDRFSAERLKGVDSTLKIQPAKLEDSAVYLCASSWTRVNTEAFFGQGTRLTVV.